These 11 T cell receptor beta chains originate from one sample sequenced in a study of T cell repertoires in cytomegalovirus infection. TCRdb re-called the reads with MiXCR, one entry per CDR3 protein. The table includes roughly 500,000 distinct CDR3 sequences, roughly 34% detected once. Their recognized antigens are unknown. The sample in question was cultured PBMCs, obtained from culture after CMV antigen stimulation. These receptors came from a human donor in good health (CMV status not recorded). Some clones in this sample may be carry-over from other donors' samples.

This clonotype was found many times. CDR3 loop: CASSLDRSSGNTIYF. In nucleotides, the CDR3 is TGTGCCAGCAGCTTAGACAGGTCCTCTGGAAACACCATATATTTT. This rearrangement joins TRBV11-2 to TRBJ1-3; D gene unclear. The CDR3 has 15 residues. The germline V gene has CDR1 SGHAT and CDR2 FQNNGV. Between the trimmed V and J ends, which lost 0 bases and 0 bases, there was a span of 6 bases.

This clonotype occurred a few times. The rearrangement links TRBV7-2 to TRBJ2-4; weak D call: TRBD2 (6 bases). The V and J ends lost 0 bases and 3 bases respectively, with 9 bases between them. This CDR3 spans 15 amino acids. Germline CDR1 and CDR2: SGHTA and FQGNSA. The CDR3 spells CASSLANSGKNIQYF. In nucleotides, the CDR3 is TGTGCCAGCAGCTTAGCGAATAGCGGCAAAAACATTCAGTACTTC.

Comments on this clonotype: Germline is not matched at one junction end, which may reflect a read error. The chain combines TRBV6-1 with TRBJ1-1; D is undetermined. From germline, CDR1 is MNHNS and CDR2 SASEGT. The CDR3 covers 14 residues. The CDR3 spells CASREGIVNTEAFF. The CDR3 nucleotides are TGTGCCAGCAGAGAAGGGATCGTGAACACTGAAGCTTTCTTT.

The rearrangement links TRBV6-2 or TRBV6-3 to TRBJ2-7, with TRBD2 identical over 9 bases. The germline CDR1 and CDR2 sequences are MNHEY and SVGEGT. The CDR3 is 15 amino acids. Unmatched junction bases numbered 12, after V lost 8 bases and J lost 4 bases. Here the CDR3 reads CASGPAGGNVYEQYV. CDR3 bases: TGTGCCAGCGGGCCAGCGGGAGGCAACGTGTACGAGCAGTACGTC.

The sample holds many counts of this clonotype. V gene TRBV12-3 or TRBV12-4 combines with J gene TRBJ1-1; maybe TRBD1 (6 bases). CDR3 length: 15 amino acids. Trimming cost V 4 bases and J 1 base, with 13 bases left between them. The CDR3 region has the DNA TGTGCCAGCAGTTCGGCCGGGACACCGAACACTGAAGCTTTCTTT. Its translation: CASSSAGTPNTEAFF.

V and J are TRBV18 and TRBJ1-3, with D perhaps TRBD1 (5 bases). V shed 7 bases and J shed 7 bases, with 11 bases lying between them. Germline V lookup: CDR1 KGHSH, CDR2 LQKENI. The CDR3 is made up of 12 amino acids. The CDR3 here is CASYDRGNTIYF. CDR3 DNA sequence: TGTGCCAGCTACGACCGGGGGAACACCATATATTTT.

This rearrangement joins TRBV6-5 to TRBJ2-2, with TRBD2 as a possible D gene (5 bases). Per germline, CDR1 MNHEY and CDR2 SVGAGI. V lost 7 bases to trimming and J lost 0 bases, with 12 bases between them. The CDR3 sequence is 15 residues long. The CDR3 is CASKLLVANTGELFF. The CDR3 DNA reads TGTGCCAGCAAATTACTAGTCGCGAACACCGGGGAGCTGTTTTTT.

This clonotype was counted at least ten times. The chain has TRBV7-6 and TRBJ1-5; D call uncertain. The CDR3 has 13 residues. Deletions cut 1 base from V and 4 bases from J, with 5 bases between. The germline V gene encodes CDR1 SGHVS and CDR2 FNYEAQ. CDR3 nucleotides: TGTGCCAGCAGCTTAGGAGAGAATCAGCCCCAGCATTTT. It translates to CASSLGENQPQHF.

This clonotype was detected ten times or more. The V gene is TRBV7-8, the J gene TRBJ1-3, with D uncertain. The CDR3 sequence is 17 residues long. V lost 4 bases and J 0 bases, leaving 16 bases between the germline ends. The germline V gene has CDR1 SGHVS and CDR2 FQNEAQ. CDR3 nucleotides: TGTGCCAGCAGCTCCCAGATAACGCCAATCTCTGGAAACACCATATATTTT. This gives the protein CASSSQITPISGNTIYF.

This chain links TRBV19 with TRBJ2-1, with D unclear. The CDR3 extends over 15 amino acids. Trimming took 3 bases from V and 0 from J, leaving 9 bases between them. Germline CDR1 LNHDA, CDR2 SQIVND (reference sequence). Here the CDR3 reads CASSIRTVSYNEQFF. In nucleotides, the CDR3 is TGTGCCAGTAGTATTCGCACCGTCTCCTACAATGAGCAGTTCTTC.

The chain joins TRBV12-3 or TRBV12-4 to TRBJ2-7; 7 bases align to TRBD1. The CDR3 contains 14 residues. The V segment lost 4 bases and the J segment 3 bases; nucleotides outside the gene matches: 6. The CDR3 sequence is CASSSGTVHYEQYV. The DNA for the CDR3 is TGTGCCAGCAGTTCCGGGACAGTTCACTACGAGCAGTACGTC.